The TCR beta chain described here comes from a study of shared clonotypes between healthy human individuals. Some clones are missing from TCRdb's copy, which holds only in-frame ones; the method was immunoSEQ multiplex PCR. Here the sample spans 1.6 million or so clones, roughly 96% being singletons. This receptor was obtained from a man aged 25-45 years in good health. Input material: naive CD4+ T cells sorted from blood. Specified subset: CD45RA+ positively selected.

CDR3 nucleotide sequence: TGTGCCAGCAGCGTAGTTGCGGGGGTGGAGCTGTTTTTT. Its translation is CASSVVAGVELFF. The chain joins TRBV9 to TRBJ2-2; TRBD2 aligns across 7 bases. Germline V lookup: CDR1 SGDLS, CDR2 YYNGEE. The V and J ends lost 0 bases and 10 bases, in that order; junction bases with no gene match: 3. This CDR3 spans 13 amino acids.